This entry concerns a single TCR beta chain. Its antigen has not been determined. The sample holds no much larger clone one base away, and base qualities are not on file. The collaborating institutions used their own protocols to collect whole blood in K2EDTA tubes. For TCRbeta analysis, collaborators shipped samples in one of three forms: frozen whole blood, isolated PBMCs, or DNA extracted from either of those sample types. The immunoSEQ Assay, a bias-controlled multiplex PCR, was used to amplify TCRbeta CDR3 regions from genomic DNA. The authors' analysis ran thus. The number of nucleated cells in each sample was estimated by amplification of reference gene primers within the assay. To quantify the absolute abundance of each unique TCRbeta CDR3 rearrangement, sequence reads were collapsed and filtered. For each sample, productive Simpson clonality was calculated by taking the square root of Simpson's diversity index across productive rearrangements. What TCRdb holds here is the immuneACCESS table cut down to in-frame rearrangements. Part of the clones is not present; checked against another copy, under half of the missing clones reflect an unresolved V gene, and the others are unexplained. V, J and clone size are those of that table, while D and trimming were read from the DNA. The sample has around 30,000 clones on record, around 86% of them singletons. 15% to 20% of the sample comes from the top ten.

This record comes from a study of blood T cell repertoires in COVID-19 (dated by TCRdb to 2020 to 2021). Regarding the research as a whole: The collaborator samples originated in the United States, Italy and Spain and spanned the acute and convalescent phases of COVID-19. The material from the prospective study consisted of cDNA or gDNA derived from T cells, B-cell-depleted T cells, or PBMCs. The dataset comprised deeply sampled blood TCRbeta repertoires from subjects exposed to, actively infected with, or recovered from COVID-19. The repertoires were made available in a free public database intended to serve as a resource for research on the immune response to SARS-CoV-2. The samples were drawn from the first 160 participants of the ongoing ImmuneRACE study and from over a thousand subjects provided by 6 global collaborators. Sample metadata almost always included a de-identified subject ID, COVID-19 status, age in years and sex. Where available, HLA class I and class II types were taken from metadata supplied by the sample provider and were not determined by assay-based typing.

Its CDR3 holds 16 amino acids, cysteine through phenylalanine. Only CDR3 DNA remains: 48 bases, in frame from the first base. CDR1 SGHRS and CDR2 YFSETQ were looked up in the germline V gene. Trimming takes 0 bases off V and 4 bases off J; junction bases not matched to a gene: 3. What the work shows at the level of the full study, not this receptor alone: How much clinical and demographic metadata was included differed by source and by participant, and the metadata was provided uncurated.

The TCR was taken from a woman aged 55-70 years with active COVID-19. The chain is encoded by TRBV5-1 joined to TRBJ2-1, and TRBD2 aligns with 11 junction nucleotides. The sample was peripheral blood. In nucleotides, the sequence is TGCGCCAGCAGCTTGGTTGGGACTAGCGGTTACAATGAGCAGTTCTTC. Translated, it gives CASSLVGTSGYNEQFF.